Listed here are 17 T cell receptor beta chains from one sample, sequenced in a study of regulatory T cells in long-lasting Graves disease (dated by TCRdb to the early 2020s). The library was made by multiplex PCR. Instrument on record: Illumina HiSeq 4000. To build TCR beta libraries, CDR3 regions were amplified by Arm-PCR using iRepertoire HTBI primers. TCRdb applied fastp at Q25 and MiXCR to the public reads, then kept only in-frame beta chains. Rows are unified per CDR3 protein, each entry keeping the most common DNA and genes. This sample lists 310,000 or so distinct CDR3 sequences; around 20% were detected once. Jointly, the top ten make up 56% of the sample. The time point label, as the study defines it: persistent/refractory GD, antithyroid drugs over 5 years with positive TRAb. For both TCR sequencing and RNA sequencing, RNA was extracted from PBMCs in TRIzol. The sequenced sample was peripheral blood mononuclear cells (PBMCs), obtained when the disease was refractory, from a patient treated with antithyroid drugs. The receptors shown here come from a female donor with Graves disease.

The chain recombines TRBV4-1 with TRBJ2-5, with TRBD1 identical over 7 bases. In germline, CDR1 is MGHRA, CDR2 YSYEKL. The CDR3 spans 14 residues. V shed 1 base and J 5 bases; nucleotides not matched to a gene: 4. Here the CDR3 reads CASSQAPGGETQYF. The CDR3 DNA sequence: TGCGCCAGCAGCCAAGCCCCAGGGGGTGAGACCCAGTACTTC.

This clonotype was seen at least ten times. V usage is TRBV27 and J usage is TRBJ2-7, with 8 bases fitting TRBD1. CDR1 is MNHEY and CDR2 is SMNVEV in the germline V gene (reference sequence). The junction had 8 bases not matched to a gene; V was cut back by 6 bases and J by 4 bases. This CDR3 comprises 14 residues. The chain's CDR3 is CASSLSGTGYEQYF. The CDR3 DNA sequence: TGTGCCAGCAGCTTGTCGGGGACAGGATACGAGCAGTACTTC.

This chain connects TRBV3-1 to TRBJ2-2; D perhaps matches TRBD1 (5 bases). Trimming removed 2 bases at V and 5 bases at J, with 9 bases between. CDR1 is LGHDT, CDR2 YNNKEL, per germline (reference sequence). The CDR3 runs to 14 residues. The DNA for the CDR3 is TGTGCCAGCAGCCAAAGGGGAAGGACCGGGGAGCTGTTTTTT. Residues: CASSQRGRTGELFF.

This clonotype was observed at least ten times. Its ends do not fully match the called genes, so a read error is possible. The chain combines TRBV28 with TRBJ1-2; D is perhaps TRBD1 (6 bases). The CDR3 has 11 residues. Germline V lookup: CDR1 MDHEN, CDR2 SYDVKM. CDR3 protein: CASSFWDKPSF. CDR3 nucleotides: TGTGCCAGCAGTTTCTGGGACAAGCCCTCCTTC.

The chain has TRBV4-2 and TRBJ2-5; D ambiguous. CDR1 and CDR2 (germline): LGHNA, YNFKEQ. With 2 bases removed from V and 5 bases from J, the gap between germline ends came to 6 bases. The CDR3 is made up of 12 amino acids. The CDR3 loop reads CASSQHQETQYF. CDR3 in DNA: TGTGCCAGCAGCCAACATCAGGAGACCCAGTACTTC.

This clonotype was seen many times. The chain carries TRBV11-1 and TRBJ1-6; no clear D. CDR1 SGHAT and CDR2 FQDESV come from the germline V gene (reference sequence). The CDR3 has 13 residues. Trimming left V 3 bases short and J 7 bases short, with 7 bases between. CDR3 sequence (DNA): TGTGCCAGCAGCTTCGTATCCAATTCACCCCTCCACTTT. It yields the protein CASSFVSNSPLHF.

Ten or more counts support this clonotype. The V and J genes are TRBV2 and TRBJ2-2; no definite D call. The V end was cut by 8 bases, the J end by 11 bases, with 9 bases between. Germline loops: CDR1 SNHLY, CDR2 FYNNEI. The CDR3 runs to 10 residues. The CDR3 is CASGPSELFF. The CDR3 DNA reads as TGTGCCAGCGGTCCTTCCGAGCTGTTTTTT.

With regard to this clonotype: A much larger clone differs from this one at a single base, so this may be a read error. The chain links TRBV11-1 to TRBJ2-2; D possibly corresponds to TRBD2 (5 bases). Germline CDR1 reads SGHAT; CDR2 reads FQDESV (reference sequence). The CDR3 is made up of 13 amino acids. This CDR3 reads CASSPRNTGELVF. The CDR3 DNA is TGTGCCAGCAGCCCTAGGAACACCGGGGAGCTGGTTTTT.

The chain joins TRBV7-9 to TRBJ2-7; a possible D gene is TRBD2 (6 bases). The CDR3 has 12 residues. Germline CDR1 reads SEHNR; CDR2 reads FQNEAQ (reference sequence). With 8 bases removed from V and 7 bases from J, the gap between germline ends came to 15 bases. CDR3 region: CASSSGVLEQYF. As DNA, the CDR3 is TGTGCCAGCTCCTCGGGGGTTTTAGAGCAGTACTTC.

The V gene is TRBV29-1, the J gene TRBJ2-5; D possibly uses TRBD1 or TRBD2 (6 bases each). This CDR3 comprises 14 residues. The V end lost 5 bases, the J end lost 4 bases, and 17 bases lay between the germline ends. Per germline, CDR1 SQVTM and CDR2 ANQGSEA. In DNA form, the CDR3 reads TGCAGCGTTTCGGGGGCGCCTGATGGAGAGACCCAGTACTTC. Translating gives CSVSGAPDGETQYF.

Regarding this clonotype: A much larger clone is a single base away; this may be a read error. The V and J genes are TRBV7-9 and TRBJ1-1, with 8 bases identical to TRBD1. The CDR3 loop spans 13 amino acids. Germline loops: CDR1 SEHNR, CDR2 FQNEAQ (reference sequence). The CDR3 loop is CATTRTGLTEALF. For the CDR3, the DNA is TGTGCCACCACCCGGACAGGGCTCACTGAAGCTCTCTTT.

The chain is built from TRBV20-1 and TRBJ2-2, with 7 positions matching TRBD2. J gave up 1 base and V 0 bases, and 5 bases lay outside the gene matches. Per the germline V gene, CDR1 is DFQATT and CDR2 is SNEGSKA (reference sequence). This CDR3 contains 16 residues. The CDR3 DNA reads TGCAGTGCTAGAGATTCCGCGGGAGAGAACACCGGGGAGCTGTTTTTT. The encoded protein is CSARDSAGENTGELFF.

This chain joins TRBV24-1 and TRBJ2-1; TRBD2 matches 10 bases. Trimming took 6 bases from V and 2 from J; bases not matched to a gene: 3. CDR1 is KGHDR and CDR2 is SFDVKD in the germline V gene. The length of the CDR3 is 15 residues. The CDR3, as DNA: TGTGCCACCAGTACTAGCGGGGTACCCTACAATGAGCAGTTCTTC. It specifies CATSTSGVPYNEQFF.

There are many counts of this clonotype. This chain joins TRBV28 and TRBJ2-7; D call uncertain. The CDR3 extends over 12 amino acids. The V end was cut by 7 bases, the J end by 3 bases, with 10 bases between. Germline V CDR1 and CDR2: MDHEN, SYDVKM. The CDR3 coding sequence is TGTGCCAGCACCCTAGGAAGCTACGAGCAGTACTTC. This translates into CASTLGSYEQYF. The whole variable domain, filled in from reference TRBV28 and TRBJ2-7, reads DVKVTQSSRYLVKRTGEKVFLECVQDMDHENMFWYRQDPGLGLRLIYFSYDVKMKEKGDIPEGYSVSREKKERFSLILESASTNQTSMYLCASTLGSYEQYFGPGTRLTVT.

This clonotype occurred many times. This chain's CDR3 is CAISESGTRDGRETQYF. The DNA for the CDR3 is TGTGCCATCAGTGAGTCCGGAACCCGGGACGGCCGAGAGACCCAGTACTTC. The rearrangement links TRBV10-3 to TRBJ2-5; D may be TRBD1 or TRBD2 (5 bases each). CDR3 length equals 17 residues. V lost 0 bases to trimming and J lost 4 bases, with 18 bases between them. CDR1 and CDR2 from the germline V gene are ENHRY and SYGVKD.

J is TRBJ2-3 and V is TRBV28; 8 bases are a match to TRBD2. Germline assignment: CDR1 MDHEN and CDR2 SYDVKM. The CDR3 runs to 15 residues. Losses at the gene ends were 3 bases for V and 2 bases for J; bases not matched to a gene: 4. The CDR3 region is CASSLHGRDTDTQYF. The CDR3 coding sequence is TGTGCCAGCAGTTTGCACGGGAGGGACACAGATACGCAGTATTTT.

V is TRBV5-1 and J is TRBJ2-2; 9 bases fit TRBD1. Germline V gene lookup returns CDR1 SGHRS and CDR2 YFSETQ. V lost 0 bases, J lost 3 bases, and 6 bases stayed unmatched. This CDR3 has 17 residues. In DNA, the CDR3 is TGCGCCAGCAGCTTGGAAGTCGGGACAGGGCACACCGGGGAGCTGTTTTTT. As protein: CASSLEVGTGHTGELFF.